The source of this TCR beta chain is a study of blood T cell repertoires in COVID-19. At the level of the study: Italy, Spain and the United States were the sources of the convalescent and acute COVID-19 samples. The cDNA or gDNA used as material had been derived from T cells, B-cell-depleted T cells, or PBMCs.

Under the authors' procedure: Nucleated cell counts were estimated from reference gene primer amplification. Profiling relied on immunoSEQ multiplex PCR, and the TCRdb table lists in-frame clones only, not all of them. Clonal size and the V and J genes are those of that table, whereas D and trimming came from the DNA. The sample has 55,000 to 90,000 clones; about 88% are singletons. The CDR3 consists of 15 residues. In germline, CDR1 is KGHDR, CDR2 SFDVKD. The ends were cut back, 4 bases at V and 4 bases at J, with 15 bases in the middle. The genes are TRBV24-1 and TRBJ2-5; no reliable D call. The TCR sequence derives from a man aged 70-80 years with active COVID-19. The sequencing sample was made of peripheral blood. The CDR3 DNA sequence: TGTGCCACCAGTGACCCCCCCCCTGGCCCAGAGACCCAGTACTTC. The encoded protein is CATSDPPPGPETQYF.